This T cell receptor (beta chain) emerged from a study of CD8 T cells in Susac syndrome. The CDR3 has 14 amino acids. Germline V gene lookup returns CDR1 SNHLY and CDR2 FYNNEI. Deletions cut 6 bases from V and 3 bases from J, with 14 bases between. RNA totalling about 0.5 to 1 ug underwent reverse transcription with random hexamers. Across 54 Vbeta and 13 Jbeta, TCR beta CDR3 was amplified with immunoSEQ multiplex PCR. Each CDR3 protein is one row after TCRdb ran MiXCR on the immunoSEQ multiplex PCR reads. Here the sample spans fewer than 80,000 distinct CDR3 sequences, 95% being singletons. What was sequenced was CD8+ T cells from PBMCs. The rearrangement uses TRBV2 and TRBJ1-2; D is possibly TRBD1 (5 bases). The TCR comes from a human donor in good health. The CDR3 DNA reads as TGTGCCAGCAGGGGGACCTTCTGGGACTATGGCTACACCTTC. Amino acid sequence: CASRGTFWDYGYTF.